This note documents a single T cell receptor (beta chain) sequence. Germline trimming cut 4 bases from V and 5 bases from J; bases unmatched to any gene: 6. The germline CDR1 and CDR2 sequences are SGHRS and YFSETQ. This CDR3 has 15 amino acids. This record belongs to a study of blood T cells in healthy people across ages. PCR was performed a second time for about 6 to 12 cycles using a sample-barcoded 5' primer and a J-beta primer mix. TCRdb reanalysed the 5' RACE reads using MiXCR and keeps one entry per CDR3 protein. The sample includes around 2 million distinct CDR3 sequences, 30% to 40% of them seen just once.

This sequence originates from a human donor in good health. This chain joins TRBV5-1 and TRBJ2-5, with 12 bases fitting TRBD2. Sequenced sample: blood. The CDR3 loop is CASSPSSGGDETQYF. The CDR3 DNA sequence: TGCGCCAGCAGCCCCTCTAGCGGGGGGGACGAGACCCAGTACTTC.